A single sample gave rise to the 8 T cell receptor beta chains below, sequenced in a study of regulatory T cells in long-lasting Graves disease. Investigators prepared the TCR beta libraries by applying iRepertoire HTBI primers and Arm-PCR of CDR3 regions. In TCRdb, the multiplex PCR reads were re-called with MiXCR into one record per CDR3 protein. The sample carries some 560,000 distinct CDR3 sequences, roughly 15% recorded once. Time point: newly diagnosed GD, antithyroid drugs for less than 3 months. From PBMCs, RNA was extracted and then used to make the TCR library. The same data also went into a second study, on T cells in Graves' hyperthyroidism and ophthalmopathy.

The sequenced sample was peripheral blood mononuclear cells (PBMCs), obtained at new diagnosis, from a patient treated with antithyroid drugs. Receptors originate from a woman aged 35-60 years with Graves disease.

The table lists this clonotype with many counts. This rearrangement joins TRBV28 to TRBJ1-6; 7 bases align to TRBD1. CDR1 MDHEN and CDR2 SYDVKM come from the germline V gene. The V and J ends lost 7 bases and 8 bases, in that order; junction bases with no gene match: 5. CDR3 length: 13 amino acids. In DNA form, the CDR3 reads TGTGCCAGCATTCCTCAGGGGGATTCACCCCTCCACTTT. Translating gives CASIPQGDSPLHF.

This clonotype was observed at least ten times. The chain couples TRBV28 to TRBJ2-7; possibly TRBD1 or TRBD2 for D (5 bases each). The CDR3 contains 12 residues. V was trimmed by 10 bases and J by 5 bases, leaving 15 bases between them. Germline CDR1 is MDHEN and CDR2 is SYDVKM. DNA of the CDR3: TGTGCCATCCTGACGGGGCCTGACGAGCAGTACTTC. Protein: CAILTGPDEQYF.

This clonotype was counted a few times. CDR3 amino acids: CASSVASASGEGYNEQFF. The DNA for the CDR3 is TGTGCCAGCAGCGTAGCTTCGGCTAGCGGGGAAGGATACAATGAGCAGTTCTTC. The J gene is TRBJ2-1, the V gene TRBV9, with 9 positions matching TRBD2. The CDR3 loop spans 18 amino acids. Looked up from germline, CDR1 is SGDLS and CDR2 is YYNGEE. V shed 0 bases and J 4 bases; nucleotides not matched to a gene: 11.

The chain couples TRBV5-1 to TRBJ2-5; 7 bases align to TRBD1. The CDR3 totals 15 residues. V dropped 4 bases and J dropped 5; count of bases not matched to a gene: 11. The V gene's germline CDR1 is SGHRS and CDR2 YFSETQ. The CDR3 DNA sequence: TGCGCCAGCAGCCTTTTACCACAGGGGCGGGAGACCCAGTACTTC. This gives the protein CASSLLPQGRETQYF.

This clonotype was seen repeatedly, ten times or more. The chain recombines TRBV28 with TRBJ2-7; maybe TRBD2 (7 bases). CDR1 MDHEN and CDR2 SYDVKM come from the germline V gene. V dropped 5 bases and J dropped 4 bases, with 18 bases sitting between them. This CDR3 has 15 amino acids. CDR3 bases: TGTGCCAGCAGTCCCGGGGGCGGGAGTCAATACGAGCAGTACTTC. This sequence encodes CASSPGGGSQYEQYF.

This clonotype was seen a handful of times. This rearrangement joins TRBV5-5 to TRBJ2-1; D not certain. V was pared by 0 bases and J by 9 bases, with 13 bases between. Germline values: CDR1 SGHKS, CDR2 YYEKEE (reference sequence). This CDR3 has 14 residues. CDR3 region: CASSLAVPNSEQFF. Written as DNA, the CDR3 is TGTGCCAGCAGCTTGGCGGTACCCAATTCTGAGCAGTTCTTC.

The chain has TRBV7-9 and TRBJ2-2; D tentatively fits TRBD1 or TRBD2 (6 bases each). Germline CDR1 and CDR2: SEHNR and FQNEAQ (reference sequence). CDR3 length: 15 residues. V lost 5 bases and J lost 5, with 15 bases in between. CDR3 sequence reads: CASSPLGGQTGELFF. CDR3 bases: TGTGCCAGCAGCCCGTTGGGGGGCCAGACCGGGGAGCTGTTTTTT.

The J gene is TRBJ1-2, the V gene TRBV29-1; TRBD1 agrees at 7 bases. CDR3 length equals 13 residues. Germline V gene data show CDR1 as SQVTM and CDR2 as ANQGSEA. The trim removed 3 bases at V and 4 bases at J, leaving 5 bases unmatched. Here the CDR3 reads CSVELGGGYGYTF. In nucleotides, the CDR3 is TGCAGCGTTGAGTTAGGGGGCGGCTATGGCTACACCTTC. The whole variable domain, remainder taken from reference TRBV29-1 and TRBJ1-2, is SAVISQKPSRDICQRGTSLTIQCQVDSQVTMMFWYRQQPGQSLTLIATANQGSEATYESGFVIDKFPISRPNLTFSTLTVSNMSPEDSSIYLCSVELGGGYGYTFGSGTRLTVV.